This TCR beta chain was sequenced for a study of shared clonotypes between healthy human individuals. Study as a whole: Sampling drew on donors who were two women and three men aged 18 to 49. CD4 naive cells filled three plates per donor, CD4 memory three, CD8 naive two and CD8 memory one. Study-level findings and limits: Naive CD4 clonotypes overlapped across a handful of donors at approximately 5%.

In the case of this clone: The antigen is unknown. Distinct nucleotide sequences in the sample also encode this CDR3.

Germline V gene data show CDR1 as MDHEN and CDR2 as SYDVKM. Deletions cut 2 bases from V and 0 bases from J, with 8 bases between. This CDR3 spans 15 amino acids. Genomic DNA from each subset was divided evenly over several immunoSEQ plates. Sequencing used immunoSEQ multiplex PCR; TCRdb keeps in-frame clones, though not all of them. This sample yields hundreds of thousands of clones, of which around 72% are seen a single time; less than 2% belongs to the top ten. This clonotype was obtained from a young woman in good health. Sequenced material: memory CD4+ T cells sorted from blood. Specified subset: CD45RA-negative fraction. V and J are TRBV28 and TRBJ1-5; the D is unclear. The CDR3 spells CASSLEGYSNQPQHF. The CDR3 DNA reads TGTGCCAGCAGTTTAGAGGGCTATAGCAATCAGCCCCAGCATTTT.